The 21 T cell receptor beta chains listed next were all sequenced from one sample in a study of CD8 T cells in ankylosing spondylitis. TCRdb independently ran MiXCR on the 5' RACE reads; one entry per CDR3 protein. The sample holds some 150,000 distinct CDR3 sequences, under 45% seen once. Sequenced input: synovial fluid, either unsorted or a sorted T cell fraction (not recorded which). The receptors derive from a male donor with ankylosing spondylitis.

There are a few counts of this clonotype. The gene calls are TRBV6-1 and TRBJ1-1; D remains ambiguous. V lost 5 bases, J lost 1 base, and 11 bases lay in between. Germline V gene data show CDR1 as MNHNS and CDR2 as SASEGT. CDR3 length: 14 amino acids. The CDR3 bases are TGTGCCAGCAGTCCTTATATAGAGAACACTGAAGCTTTCTTT. Its protein product is CASSPYIENTEAFF.

V is TRBV29-1 and J is TRBJ2-7, with unresolved D. The V gene's germline CDR1 is SQVTM and CDR2 ANQGSEA. The CDR3 runs to 15 residues. Trimming cost V 1 base and J 5 bases, with 18 bases left between them. The CDR3 region has the DNA TGCAGCGTTGAAGTCTGGAAAAGAGATCACCACGAGCAGTACTTC. It translates to CSVEVWKRDHHEQYF.

The chain uses TRBV5-1 and TRBJ2-1; 10 bases agree with TRBD2. The CDR3 contains 16 residues. Germline V gene lookup returns CDR1 SGHRS and CDR2 YFSETQ. V shed 4 bases and J 2 bases; nucleotides not matched to a gene: 6. CDR3 protein: CASSNGLAETYNEQFF. The CDR3 DNA reads as TGCGCCAGCAGCAACGGACTAGCGGAAACCTACAATGAGCAGTTCTTC.

The sample holds a few counts of this clonotype. This chain joins TRBV12-3 or TRBV12-4 and TRBJ2-5; 7 bases map to TRBD2. There are 11 residues in the CDR3. V trimming: 6 bases; J trimming: 9 bases; junction bases outside the gene matches: 4. The chain's CDR3 is CASSPGRAQYF. The CDR3 bases are TGTGCCAGCAGCCCGGGGAGGGCCCAGTACTTC.

This clonotype came up a few times. V and J are TRBV24-1 and TRBJ2-1; D is perhaps TRBD1 (6 bases). Per the germline V gene, CDR1 is KGHDR and CDR2 is SFDVKD. CDR3 length: 13 residues. The V end was cut by 7 bases, the J end by 0 bases, with 6 bases between. The DNA of the CDR3 is TGTGCCACCAGGGACAGCTCCTACAATGAGCAGTTCTTC. This codes for CATRDSSYNEQFF.

This sequence joins TRBV20-1 and TRBJ2-1, with D hard to call. This CDR3 contains 11 residues. The germline V gene encodes CDR1 DFQATT and CDR2 SNEGSKA (reference sequence). Deletions cut 0 bases from V and 15 bases from J, with 12 bases between. The CDR3 sequence: CSARDIATWFF. The CDR3 coding sequence is TGCAGTGCTAGAGATATAGCCACCTGGTTCTTC.

The chain has TRBV12-3 or TRBV12-4 and TRBJ1-1; tentative D call: TRBD1 (6 bases). The CDR3 spans 13 residues. V lost 7 bases and J 3 bases, leaving 12 bases between the germline ends. CDR3 region: CASIRGRHTEAFF. CDR3 DNA: TGTGCCAGCATTCGGGGGCGTCACACTGAAGCTTTCTTT.

This clonotype occurred many times. The chain joins TRBV4-2 to TRBJ2-3, with TRBD2 matching over 9 bases. The CDR3 has 15 amino acids. CDR1 and CDR2 (germline): LGHNA, YNFKEQ. V gave up 0 bases and J gave up 5 bases; unmatched junction bases: 3. The CDR3 coding sequence is TGTGCCAGCAGCCAAGAAGGGCGGGAGGGAGATACGCAGTATTTT. This encodes CASSQEGREGDTQYF.

This clonotype was observed a few times. The rearrangement links TRBV12-3 or TRBV12-4 to TRBJ1-5; D is possibly TRBD1 (5 bases). The V and J ends lost 5 bases and 0 bases respectively, with 11 bases between them. The CDR3 is 15 amino acids. The CDR3 coding sequence is TGTGCCAGCAGTCGGACATTCCCTAGCAATCAGCCCCAGCATTTT. Residues: CASSRTFPSNQPQHF.

This chain uses TRBV29-1 with TRBJ2-7, with TRBD2 as a possible D gene (6 bases). Germline loops: CDR1 SQVTM, CDR2 ANQGSEA. CDR3 size: 16 residues. Trimming took 2 bases from V and 3 from J, leaving 20 bases between them. The CDR3 nucleotides are TGCAGCGTTGAACCCGCCATGGGGGGTCTTTACTACGAGCAGTACTTC. This sequence encodes CSVEPAMGGLYYEQYF.

This rearrangement joins TRBV10-3 to TRBJ2-7; D assignment may be TRBD1 or TRBD2 (6 bases each). This CDR3 is built from 15 residues. Per the germline V gene, CDR1 is ENHRY and CDR2 is SYGVKD. V lost 6 bases and J 4 bases, leaving 19 bases between the germline ends. CDR3 amino acids: CAISNRGQEMYEQYF. CDR3 DNA sequence: TGTGCCATCAGCAACCGGGGGCAGGAAATGTACGAGCAGTACTTC.

The rearrangement joins TRBV30 to TRBJ2-5; D tentatively reads TRBD1 or TRBD2 (6 bases each). The ends were cut back, 4 bases at V and 4 bases at J, with 16 bases in the middle. Germline values: CDR1 GTSNPN, CDR2 SVGIG (reference sequence). CDR3 length equals 14 residues. The CDR3 loop reads CAWNMGGRGETQYF. CDR3 sequence (DNA): TGTGCCTGGAACATGGGAGGCAGGGGAGAGACCCAGTACTTC. Full variable domain (outside the CDR3, taken from reference TRBV30 and TRBJ2-5): SQTIHQWPATLVQPVGSPLSLECTVEGTSNPNLYWYRQAAGRGLQLLFYSVGIGQISSEVPQNLSASRPQDRQFILSSKKLLLSDSGFYLCAWNMGGRGETQYFGPGTRLLVL.

This clonotype was seen a few times. The chain carries TRBV5-1 and TRBJ2-1; D ambiguous. Trimming pared 2 bases from V and 9 bases from J, leaving 9 bases between. This CDR3 comprises 12 residues. Germline assignment: CDR1 SGHRS and CDR2 YFSETQ. As DNA, the CDR3 is TGCGCCAGCAGCTTCTGGGGTTCTGAGCAGTTCTTC. It yields the protein CASSFWGSEQFF.

This clonotype was counted only a few times. This chain links TRBV28 with TRBJ2-1; TRBD2 is a possible D gene (6 bases). CDR1 MDHEN and CDR2 SYDVKM come from the germline V gene. The CDR3 is 19 amino acids. With 2 bases removed from V and 0 bases from J, the gap between germline ends came to 20 bases. The CDR3 here is CASSLPPYSGPSSYNEQFF. As DNA, the CDR3 is TGTGCCAGCAGTTTACCCCCTTATAGCGGCCCTAGCTCCTACAATGAGCAGTTCTTC. Full variable domain (missing parts from reference TRBV28 and TRBJ2-1): DVKVTQSSRYLVKRTGEKVFLECVQDMDHENMFWYRQDPGLGLRLIYFSYDVKMKEKGDIPEGYSVSREKKERFSLILESASTNQTSMYLCASSLPPYSGPSSYNEQFFGPGTRLTVL.

The chain carries TRBV29-1 and TRBJ2-7, with 9 nucleotides matching TRBD2. In germline, CDR1 is SQVTM, CDR2 ANQGSEA. The junction had 15 bases not matched to a gene; V was cut back by 4 bases and J by 5 bases. The CDR3 is 16 amino acids. The CDR3 spells CSVGLAGKALFHEQYF. CDR3 sequence (DNA): TGCAGCGTTGGTCTAGCGGGAAAGGCGTTGTTCCACGAGCAGTACTTC.

This clonotype has only a few counts. The rearrangement links TRBV6-5 to TRBJ1-4; D call uncertain. Trimming took 0 bases from V and 2 from J, leaving 10 bases between them. The CDR3 is 16 residues long. CDR1 MNHEY and CDR2 SVGAGI come from the germline V gene. In DNA, the CDR3 is TGTGCCAGCAGTTACTCCGGGGTTCGGACTAATGAAAAACTGTTTTTT. Protein: CASSYSGVRTNEKLFF.

The chain uses TRBV7-9 and TRBJ1-2; 11 nucleotides agree with TRBD1. Trimming took 4 bases from V and 5 from J; bases not matched to a gene: 9. The CDR3 has 16 residues. Looked up from germline, CDR1 is SEHNR and CDR2 is FQNEAQ (reference sequence). In nucleotides, the CDR3 is TGTGCCAGCAGCTACTCCGGGACAGGGGGACCATATGGCTACACCTTC. Its translation is CASSYSGTGGPYGYTF.

The V call is TRBV4-1, the J call TRBJ1-6, with D maybe TRBD1 (5 bases). The V end was cut by 1 base, the J end by 9 bases, with 7 bases between. CDR3 length equals 13 residues. CDR1 and CDR2 (germline): MGHRA, YSYEKL. CDR3 protein: CASSQVGGSPLHF. The CDR3 DNA reads TGCGCCAGCAGCCAAGTTGGGGGTTCACCCCTCCACTTT.

This clonotype was observed a few times. This chain uses TRBV5-1 with TRBJ2-7; D unresolved. The CDR3 has 13 amino acids. Trimming pared 0 bases from V and 0 bases from J, leaving 4 bases between. Germline values: CDR1 SGHRS, CDR2 YFSETQ. The CDR3 DNA sequence: TGCGCCAGCAGCTTGGACACCTCCTACGAGCAGTACTTC. It translates to CASSLDTSYEQYF.

The chain uses TRBV4-1 and TRBJ1-1; the D is unclear. Per germline, CDR1 MGHRA and CDR2 YSYEKL. CDR3 length: 14 residues. Trimming left V 4 bases short and J 2 bases short, with 11 bases between. The CDR3: CASSLDTSNTEAFF. The DNA for the CDR3 is TGCGCCAGCAGCCTCGACACTTCAAACACTGAAGCTTTCTTT.

For this clonotype: A junction end diverges from the germline sequence, so it may reflect a read error. The gene calls are TRBV12-3 or TRBV12-4 and TRBJ2-7; 7 nucleotides line up with TRBD2. The CDR3 sequence is 12 residues long. DNA of the CDR3: TGTGCCAGCAGTGTAGCGGGTCACGAGCAGTACTTC. This encodes CASSVAGHEQYF.